This T cell receptor beta chain was recorded in a study of glioma-infiltrating T cells. The CDR3 totals 14 residues. From germline, CDR1 is SNHLY and CDR2 FYNNEI. V was shortened by 4 bases and J by 0 bases, with 10 bases between the two germline ends. This clonotype was picked up many times. Amplification of TCR alpha and beta CDR3 regions from RNA used iRepertoire nested multiplex PCR. From the multiplex PCR reads, TCRdb called clonotypes with MiXCR, one entry per CDR3 protein. In the table there are approximately 110,000 distinct CDR3 sequences, roughly 25% of which are singletons. The receptor was derived from a human donor with low-grade glioma or glioblastoma, undergoing nonglioma brain surgery, or in good health (not recorded which). Sequenced input: glioma tissue, nonneoplastic brain tissue, or PBMCs (not recorded which). This chain joins TRBV2 and TRBJ2-7; D not certain. CDR3 sequence (DNA): TGTGCCAGCAGTGGGCGGCCATACTCCTACGAGCAGTACTTC. Residues: CASSGRPYSYEQYF.